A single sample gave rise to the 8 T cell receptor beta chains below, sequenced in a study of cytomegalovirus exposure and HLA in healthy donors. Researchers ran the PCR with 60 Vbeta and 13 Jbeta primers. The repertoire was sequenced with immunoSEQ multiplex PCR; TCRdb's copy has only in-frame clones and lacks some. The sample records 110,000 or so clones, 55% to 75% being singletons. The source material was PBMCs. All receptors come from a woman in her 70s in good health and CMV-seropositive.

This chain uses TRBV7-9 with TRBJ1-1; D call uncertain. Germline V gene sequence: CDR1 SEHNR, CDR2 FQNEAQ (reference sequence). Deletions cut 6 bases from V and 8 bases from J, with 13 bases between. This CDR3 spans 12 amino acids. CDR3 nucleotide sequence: TGTGCCAGCAGTCAGACCGAGGCGGAAGCTTTCTTT. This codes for CASSQTEAEAFF.

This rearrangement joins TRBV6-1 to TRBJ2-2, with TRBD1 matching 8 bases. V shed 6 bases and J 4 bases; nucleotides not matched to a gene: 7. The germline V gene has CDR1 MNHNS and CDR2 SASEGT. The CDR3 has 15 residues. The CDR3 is CASSRTGSLTGELFF. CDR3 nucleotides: TGTGCCAGCAGCCGGACAGGGTCACTCACCGGGGAGCTGTTTTTT.

In DNA, the CDR3 is TGTGCCAGCCGTGGACAGGTTTTACCCCTCCACTTT. Translated, it gives CASRGQVLPLHF. The gene calls are TRBV6-1 and TRBJ1-6, with 7 bases identical to TRBD1. The CDR3 spans 12 residues. Germline V gene data show CDR1 as MNHNS and CDR2 as SASEGT. The junction had 7 bases not matched to a gene; V was cut back by 8 bases and J by 12 bases.

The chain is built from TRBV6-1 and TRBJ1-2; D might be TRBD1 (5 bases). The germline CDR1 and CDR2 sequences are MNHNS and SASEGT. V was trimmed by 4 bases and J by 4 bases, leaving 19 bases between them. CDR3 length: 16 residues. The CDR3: CASSGGGVSRLYGYTF. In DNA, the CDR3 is TGTGCCAGCAGTGGCGGAGGGGTCAGCCGCCTCTATGGCTACACCTTC.

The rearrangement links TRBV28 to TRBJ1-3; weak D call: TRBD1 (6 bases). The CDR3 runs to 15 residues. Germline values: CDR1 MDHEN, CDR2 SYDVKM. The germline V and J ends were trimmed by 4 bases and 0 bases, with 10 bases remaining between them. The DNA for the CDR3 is TGTGCCAGCAGTTCCTACAGGGCCTCTGGAAACACCATATATTTT. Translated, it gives CASSSYRASGNTIYF.

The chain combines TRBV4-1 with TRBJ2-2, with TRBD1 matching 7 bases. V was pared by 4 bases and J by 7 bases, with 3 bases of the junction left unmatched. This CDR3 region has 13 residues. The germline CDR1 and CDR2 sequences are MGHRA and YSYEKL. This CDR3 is CASSLRQGGELFF. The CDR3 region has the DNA TGCGCCAGCAGCCTCAGACAGGGCGGGGAGCTGTTTTTT.

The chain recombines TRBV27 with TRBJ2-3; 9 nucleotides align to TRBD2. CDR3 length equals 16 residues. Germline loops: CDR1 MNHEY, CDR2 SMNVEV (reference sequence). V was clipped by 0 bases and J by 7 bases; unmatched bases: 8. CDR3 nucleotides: TGTGCCAGCAGTTTATCTATGCTAGCGGGGATGAATACGCAGTATTTT. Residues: CASSLSMLAGMNTQYF.

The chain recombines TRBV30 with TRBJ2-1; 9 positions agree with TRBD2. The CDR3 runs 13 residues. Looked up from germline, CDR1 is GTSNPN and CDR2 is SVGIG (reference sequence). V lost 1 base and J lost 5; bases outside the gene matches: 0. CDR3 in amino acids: CAWSGLADNEQFF. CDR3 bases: TGTGCCTGGAGTGGACTAGCGGACAATGAGCAGTTCTTC.